This TCR beta chain came from a study of blood T cell repertoires in COVID-19. About the study: Sites in the United States, Italy and Spain provided acute and convalescent COVID-19 samples.

Authors' methods: Estimates of nucleated cell counts were drawn from the amplification of reference gene primers. Measured with immunoSEQ multiplex PCR; TCRdb has only the in-frame clones, and not every one. D and trimming were read from the DNA, whereas the V and J calls and clone size are those reported in that table. Of 230,000 or so clones in the sample, more than 65% were seen once. CDR1 and CDR2 from the germline V gene are KGHSH and LQKENI. The CDR3 has 14 amino acids. V lost 3 bases and J 5 bases, leaving 10 bases between the germline ends. The sample was peripheral blood. The TCR comes from a middle-aged man who had recovered from COVID-19. V usage is TRBV18 and J usage is TRBJ2-2, with D unresolved. CDR3 loop: CASSPRLRTGELFF. The CDR3 DNA sequence: TGTGCCAGCTCACCCCGACTTCGGACCGGGGAGCTGTTTTTT.